This TCR beta chain originates from a study of blood T cell repertoires in COVID-19 (TCRdb year 2020). About the full investigation: The collaborator samples originated in the United States, Italy and Spain and spanned the acute and convalescent phases of COVID-19. The material from the prospective study consisted of cDNA or gDNA derived from T cells, B-cell-depleted T cells, or PBMCs. The repertoires were released in a freely available public database meant as a resource for research on the immune response to SARS-CoV-2. A de-identified subject ID, COVID-19 status, age in years and sex were almost always included in the sample metadata. HLA class I and class II types, where available, came from metadata supplied by the sample provider rather than from assay-based typing. Samples came from the ongoing ImmuneRACE study (first 160 participants) plus 1,254 subjects from 6 global collaborators. Subjects who had been exposed to COVID-19, were actively infected with it, or had recovered from it provided the deeply sampled blood TCRbeta repertoires that made up the dataset.

What the study reported, not specific to this receptor: The quantity of clinical and demographic metadata differed by source and by participant and was supplied without curation.

The immunoSEQ Assay, a bias-controlled multiplex PCR, was used to amplify TCRbeta CDR3 regions from genomic DNA. The authors' pipeline ran thus. The number of nucleated cells in each sample was estimated from the amplification of reference gene primers within the assay. To quantify the absolute abundance of each unique TCRbeta CDR3 rearrangement, sequence reads were collapsed and filtered. For each sample, productive Simpson clonality was calculated as the square root of Simpson's diversity index across productive rearrangements. Imported from immuneACCESS, the table was reduced by TCRdb to in-frame sequences with V and J called. These copies leave out some clones; in studies compared against another copy, an unresolved V gene accounts for under half, and the cause of the remainder is not known. The DNA gave D and trimming, while V, J and clone size come from that table. The sample table records 220,000 or so clones; 84% of these occur just once. The top ten clones comprise less than 6.5% of the sample.

Another Seattle source contributed samples from volunteer blood donors who had recovered from COVID-19. Collaborating institutions collected whole blood in K2EDTA tubes following their own protocols. For TCRbeta analysis, collaborator samples were shipped as frozen whole blood, as isolated PBMCs, or as DNA extracted from either sample type. This clone came up once. Its antigen is currently not known. Per-nucleotide qualities are absent, and no much larger clonotype sits a single base away. This sequence originates from a woman aged 60-75 years who had recovered from COVID-19. Sequencing used peripheral blood.

CDR3 loop: CASSQAGSGTGELFF. The DNA reads TGTGCCAGCAGCCAAGCGGGGAGTGGCACCGGGGAGCTGTTTTTT. The rearranged segments are TRBV3-1 (or the pseudogene TRBV3-2) and TRBJ2-2; TRBD2 is possibly the D segment (5 matching bases). From the cysteine up to the phenylalanine, the CDR3 has a length of 15 residues. Solely the CDR3 DNA is kept, with 45 bases framed from the first base. The V and J ends are trimmed by 1 base and 4 bases, leaving 10 bases between them. The germline V gene encodes CDR1 LGHDT and CDR2 YNNKEL (reference sequence).